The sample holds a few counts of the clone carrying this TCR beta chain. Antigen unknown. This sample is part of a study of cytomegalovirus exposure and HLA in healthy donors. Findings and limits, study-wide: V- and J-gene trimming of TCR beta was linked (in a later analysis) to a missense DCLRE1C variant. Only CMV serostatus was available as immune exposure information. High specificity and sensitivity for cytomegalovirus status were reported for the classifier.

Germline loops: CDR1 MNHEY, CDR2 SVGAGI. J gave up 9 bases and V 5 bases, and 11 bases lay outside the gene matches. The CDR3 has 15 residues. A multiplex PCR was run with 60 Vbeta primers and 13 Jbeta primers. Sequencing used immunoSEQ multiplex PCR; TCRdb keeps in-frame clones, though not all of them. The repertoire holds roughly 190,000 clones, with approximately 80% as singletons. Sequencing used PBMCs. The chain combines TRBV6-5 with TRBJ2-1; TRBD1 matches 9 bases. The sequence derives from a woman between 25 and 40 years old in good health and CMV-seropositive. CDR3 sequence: CASSRRPGQGGEQFF. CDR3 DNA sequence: TGTGCCAGCAGTCGCCGGCCGGGACAGGGAGGTGAGCAGTTCTTC.